The 9 T cell receptor beta chains below all came from one sample that was sequenced in a study of T-cell memory formation after mild COVID-19. TCRdb re-derived calls from the 5' RACE reads in MiXCR, one entry per CDR3 protein. In the table there are 340,000 or so distinct CDR3 sequences, 10% to 15% of which are singletons. The source material was PBMCs or a T cell subset sorted from them (not recorded which). Receptor source: a man between 18 and 29 years old who had mild COVID-19 (a few samples of this study predate the infection). Cell type and time point are not known.

The rearrangement links TRBV3-1 to TRBJ2-4; 8 bases match TRBD1. CDR3 size: 16 residues. From germline, CDR1 is LGHDT and CDR2 YNNKEL (reference sequence). The ends lost 1 base at V and 3 bases at J; junction bases unmatched: 5. CDR3 sequence: CASSQVGGTGKNIQYF. The CDR3 nucleotides read TGTGCCAGCAGCCAAGTCGGAGGGACAGGCAAAAACATTCAGTACTTC.

V and J are TRBV5-8 and TRBJ2-7; a possible D gene is TRBD2 (5 bases). CDR1 SGHTS and CDR2 YDEGEE come from the germline V gene. V was clipped by 5 bases and J by 9 bases, with 15 bases between them. The CDR3 totals 12 residues. The CDR3 reads CASSKRDLGQYV. CDR3 nucleotide sequence: TGTGCCAGCAGTAAGAGGGATTTGGGGCAGTACGTC.

This clonotype was observed many times. The germline gene is not matched at one end of the junction; a read error may be the cause. The genes are TRBV7-7 and TRBJ2-3; 8 nucleotides line up with TRBD1. This CDR3 spans 14 amino acids. Germline loops: CDR1 SSHAT, CDR2 FNYEAQ (reference sequence). This CDR3 reads CASSSDRASDTQYF. CDR3 in DNA: TGTGCTAGCAGCTCGGACAGGGCTTCAGATACGCAGTATTTT.

This clonotype was observed a few times. The chain combines TRBV5-6 with TRBJ1-4; no definite D call. The germline V and J ends were trimmed by 1 base and 6 bases, with 16 bases remaining between them. The CDR3 loop spans 16 amino acids. The germline gives CDR1 SGHDT, CDR2 YYEEEE. This CDR3 is CASSLWGVGFDEKLFF. The CDR3 DNA is TGTGCCAGCAGCTTGTGGGGTGTCGGGTTTGATGAAAAACTGTTTTTT.

The chain is built from TRBV15 and TRBJ1-1; D is unresolved. The V and J ends lost 0 bases and 0 bases respectively, with 8 bases between them. This CDR3 contains 15 residues. From germline, CDR1 is LNHNV and CDR2 YYDKDF (reference sequence). The CDR3 DNA is TGTGCCACCAGCAGAGACAGGCTCCTGAACACTGAAGCTTTCTTT. This encodes CATSRDRLLNTEAFF. Combining the CDR3 with reference TRBV15 and TRBJ1-1 gives the whole variable domain DAMVIQNPRYQVTQFGKPVTLSCSQTLNHNVMYWYQQKSSQAPKLLFHYYDKDFNNEADTPDNFQSRRPNTSFCFLDIRSPGLGDTAMYLCATSRDRLLNTEAFFGQGTRLTVV.

The rearrangement links TRBV7-2 to TRBJ1-4; TRBD1 is a possible D gene (6 bases). There are 14 residues in the CDR3. V lost 6 bases, J lost 5 bases, and 13 bases lay in between. The germline CDR1 and CDR2 sequences are SGHTA and FQGNSA. This CDR3 reads CASSKQGRNEKLFF. The CDR3 nucleotides are TGTGCCAGCAGTAAACAGGGAAGGAATGAAAAACTGTTTTTT.

The chain employs TRBV20-1 and TRBJ2-3; no definite D call. Trimming pared 2 bases from V and 7 bases from J, leaving 7 bases between. The CDR3 sequence is 11 residues long. Germline V gives CDR1 DFQATT, CDR2 SNEGSKA (reference sequence). The CDR3 nucleotides read TGCAGTGCTAGATTGGGAAATACGCAGTATTTT. Residues: CSARLGNTQYF.

The gene calls are TRBV12-3 or TRBV12-4 and TRBJ2-7; perhaps TRBD1 as D (6 bases). Trimming cost V 5 bases and J 3 bases, with 11 bases left between them. This CDR3 has 13 residues. Here the CDR3 reads CASSRDNFYEQYF. The CDR3 nucleotides read TGTGCCAGCAGTCGGGACAATTTCTACGAGCAGTACTTC.

V gene TRBV7-2 combines with J gene TRBJ2-7; D unclear. Germline lookup yields CDR1 SGHTA and CDR2 FQGNSA. CDR3 length: 13 amino acids. Deletions cut 0 bases from V and 9 bases from J, with 12 bases between. CDR3 DNA sequence: TGTGCCAGCAGCTTAGCCAGGACGGCTTGGCAGTACTTC. Its translation: CASSLARTAWQYF. Complete variable domain (other parts from reference TRBV7-2 and TRBJ2-7): GAGVSQSPSNKVTEKGKDVELRCDPISGHTALYWYRQSLGQGLEFLIYFQGNSAPDKSGLPSDRFSAERTGGSVSTLTIQRTQQEDSAVYLCASSLARTAWQYFGPGTRLTVT.